This TCR beta chain was documented in a study of T-cell memory formation after mild COVID-19. Across the study: Largely donor-specific TCR clusters were found.

The CDR3 is 16 amino acids. The ends were cut back, 5 bases at V and 0 bases at J, with 14 bases in the middle. Germline CDR1 and CDR2: MDHEN and SYDVKM. TCRdb independently ran MiXCR on the 5' RACE reads; one entry per CDR3 protein. The data hold approximately 350,000 distinct CDR3 sequences, with 13% to 15% observed a single time. The sequence derives from a man between 18 and 35 years old who had mild COVID-19 (a few samples of this study predate the infection). Cell type and time point are not known. The gene calls are TRBV28 and TRBJ2-4, with D possibly TRBD2 on 5 matching bases. The sequenced sample was PBMCs or a T cell subset sorted from them (not recorded which). CDR3 protein: CASSALAGVAKNIQYF. The CDR3 coding sequence is TGTGCCAGCAGTGCCTTGGCGGGCGTAGCCAAAAACATTCAGTACTTC. Full variable domain (remainder filled in from reference TRBV28 and TRBJ2-4): DVKVTQSSRYLVKRTGEKVFLECVQDMDHENMFWYRQDPGLGLRLIYFSYDVKMKEKGDIPEGYSVSREKKERFSLILESASTNQTSMYLCASSALAGVAKNIQYFGAGTRLSVL.